The next 10 T cell receptor beta chains were all read from a single sample in a study of T cell responses to AZD1222 COVID-19 vaccine. Only in-frame clones appear in the TCRdb table, and some are missing; sequencing was by immunoSEQ multiplex PCR. The sample includes 90,000 to 100,000 clones, more than 75% seen only once; the top ten take about 3%. Sequenced here: peripheral blood, sampled on day 0 of AZD1222 vaccination. These receptors were taken from an adult in good health.

This clone came up once. The chain recombines TRBV20-1 with TRBJ2-1; TRBD2 agrees at 10 bases. V trimming: 3 bases; J trimming: 0 bases; junction bases outside the gene matches: 11. The CDR3 loop spans 18 amino acids. The germline CDR1 and CDR2 sequences are DFQATT and SNEGSKA (reference sequence). In DNA form, the CDR3 reads TGCAGTGCTAGTCTTTTTAGCGGGAGGAGCAGCTCCTACAATGAGCAGTTCTTC. It is translated as CSASLFSGRSSSYNEQFF.

As DNA, the CDR3 is TGTGCCAGTCCCTCAGACAGGATGAACACTGAAGCTTTCTTT. Translated, it gives CASPSDRMNTEAFF. The chain joins TRBV28 to TRBJ1-1; possible D gene TRBD1, 6 bases. V was clipped by 9 bases and J by 0 bases, with 14 bases between them. Per the germline V gene, CDR1 is MDHEN and CDR2 is SYDVKM. This CDR3 has 14 residues. Full variable domain (outside the CDR3, taken from reference TRBV28 and TRBJ1-1): DVKVTQSSRYLVKRTGEKVFLECVQDMDHENMFWYRQDPGLGLRLIYFSYDVKMKEKGDIPEGYSVSREKKERFSLILESASTNQTSMYLCASPSDRMNTEAFFGQGTRLTVV.

This clone was seen once. The rearrangement uses TRBV4-2 and TRBJ2-7; a possible D gene is TRBD1 (6 bases). Trimming stripped 0 bases from V and 2 bases from J, with 8 bases between. The CDR3 length is 14 residues. In germline, CDR1 is LGHNA, CDR2 YNFKEQ. The CDR3 DNA reads as TGTGCCAGCAGCCAAGATCAGGGGACCTACGAGCAGTACTTC. Amino acids: CASSQDQGTYEQYF.

This sequence joins TRBV4-2 and TRBJ2-7; unclear D gene. The CDR3 has 12 amino acids. CDR1 is LGHNA, CDR2 YNFKEQ, per germline. Between the trimmed V and J ends, which lost 0 bases and 6 bases, there was a span of 6 bases. The CDR3 reads CASSQDFREQYF. CDR3 sequence (DNA): TGTGCCAGCAGCCAAGATTTCCGCGAGCAGTACTTC.

The J gene is TRBJ2-3, the V gene TRBV9; unclear D gene. This CDR3 is 14 amino acids long. Germline assignment: CDR1 SGDLS and CDR2 YYNGEE. Trimming took off 3 bases at V and 0 bases at J, with 8 bases between the two ends. CDR3 sequence reads: CASSATISTDTQYF. The CDR3 bases are TGTGCCAGCAGCGCAACGATTAGCACAGATACGCAGTATTTT.

The rearrangement uses TRBV10-3 and TRBJ2-1; 8 nucleotides match TRBD2. V shed 3 bases and J 6 bases; nucleotides not matched to a gene: 4. The CDR3 runs to 14 residues. The V gene's germline CDR1 is ENHRY and CDR2 SYGVKD. CDR3 region: CAISDNLAGNEQFF. As DNA, the CDR3 is TGTGCCATCAGTGACAATCTAGCGGGCAATGAGCAGTTCTTC.

The table lists this clone with a few counts. The genes are TRBV19 and TRBJ2-7; D call uncertain. The CDR3 length is 14 residues. CDR1 and CDR2 from the germline V gene are LNHDA and SQIVND (reference sequence). V gave up 10 bases and J gave up 2 bases, with 18 bases separating them. This CDR3 is CATAEQASPYEQYF. In DNA form, the CDR3 reads TGTGCCACCGCTGAGCAGGCCTCTCCCTACGAGCAGTACTTC.

V and J are TRBV5-1 and TRBJ2-1; D is unresolved. Trimming stripped 8 bases from V and 0 bases from J, with 12 bases between. CDR1 and CDR2 (germline): SGHRS, YFSETQ. This CDR3 contains 14 residues. CDR3 DNA sequence: TGCGCCAGTTCACGCGGAGACTCCTACAATGAGCAGTTCTTC. Translation gives CASSRGDSYNEQFF.

This sequence joins TRBV4-2 and TRBJ2-3, with D perhaps being TRBD1 or TRBD2 (5 bases each). There are 12 residues in the CDR3. V shed 4 bases and J shed 5 bases, with 7 bases lying between them. Germline loops: CDR1 LGHNA, CDR2 YNFKEQ. CDR3 bases: TGTGCCAGCAGCCGAGGGGAAGATACGCAGTATTTT. Protein product: CASSRGEDTQYF.

The V and J genes are TRBV6-2 or TRBV6-3 and TRBJ1-2; TRBD1 agrees at 7 bases. Trimming removed 2 bases from V and 4 bases from J; junction bases left unmatched: 4. The CDR3 sequence is 14 residues long. CDR1 and CDR2 from the germline V gene are MNHEY and SVGEGT. CDR3 residues: CASSYRDSPYGYTF. CDR3 in DNA: TGTGCCAGCAGTTACCGGGACAGCCCCTATGGCTACACCTTC.